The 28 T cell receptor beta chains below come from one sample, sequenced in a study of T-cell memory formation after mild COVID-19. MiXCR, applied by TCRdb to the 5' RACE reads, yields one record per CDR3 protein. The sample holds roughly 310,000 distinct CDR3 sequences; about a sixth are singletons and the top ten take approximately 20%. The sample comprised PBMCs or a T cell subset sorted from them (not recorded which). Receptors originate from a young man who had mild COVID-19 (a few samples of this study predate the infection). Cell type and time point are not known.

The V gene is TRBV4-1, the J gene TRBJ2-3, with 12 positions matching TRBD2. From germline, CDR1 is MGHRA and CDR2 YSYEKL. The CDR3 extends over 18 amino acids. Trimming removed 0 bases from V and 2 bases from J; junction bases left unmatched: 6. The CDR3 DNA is TGCGCCAGCAGCCAAGATACCGGACTAGCGGGGATCACAGATACGCAGTATTTT. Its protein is CASSQDTGLAGITDTQYF.

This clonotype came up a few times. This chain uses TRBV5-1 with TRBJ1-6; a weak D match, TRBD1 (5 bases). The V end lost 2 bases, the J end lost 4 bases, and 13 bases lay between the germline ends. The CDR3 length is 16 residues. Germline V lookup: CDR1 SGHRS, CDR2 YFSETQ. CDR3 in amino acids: CASSFLRDSYNSPLHF. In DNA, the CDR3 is TGCGCCAGCAGCTTCCTCAGGGACTCTTATAATTCACCCCTCCACTTT.

CDR3: CASKLMNYGYTF. The CDR3 nucleotides are TGTGCCAGCAAGTTGATGAACTATGGCTACACCTTC. The chain recombines TRBV12-3 or TRBV12-4 with TRBJ1-2, with no clear D. The CDR3 extends over 12 amino acids. V was shortened by 7 bases and J by 2 bases, with 8 bases between the two germline ends.

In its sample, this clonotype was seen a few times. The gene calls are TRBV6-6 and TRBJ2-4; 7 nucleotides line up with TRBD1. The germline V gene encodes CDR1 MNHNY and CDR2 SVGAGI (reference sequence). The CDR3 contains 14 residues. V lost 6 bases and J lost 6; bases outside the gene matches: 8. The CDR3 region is CASRNDNRGNIQYF. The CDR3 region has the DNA TGTGCCAGCAGGAATGATAACAGGGGAAACATTCAGTACTTC.

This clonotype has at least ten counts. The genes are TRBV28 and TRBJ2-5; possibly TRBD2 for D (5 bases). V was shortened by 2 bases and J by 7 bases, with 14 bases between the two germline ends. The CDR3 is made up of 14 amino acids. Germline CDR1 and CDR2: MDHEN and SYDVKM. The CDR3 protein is CASSLTGARGTQYF. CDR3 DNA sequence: TGTGCCAGCAGTTTAACTGGCGCTCGGGGGACCCAGTACTTC.

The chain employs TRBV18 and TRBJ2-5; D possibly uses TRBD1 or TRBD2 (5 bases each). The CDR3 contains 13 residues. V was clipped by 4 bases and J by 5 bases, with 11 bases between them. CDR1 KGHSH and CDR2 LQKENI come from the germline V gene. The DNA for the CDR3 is TGTGCCAGCTCACGGGACCGGATGGAGACCCAGTACTTC. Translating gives CASSRDRMETQYF.

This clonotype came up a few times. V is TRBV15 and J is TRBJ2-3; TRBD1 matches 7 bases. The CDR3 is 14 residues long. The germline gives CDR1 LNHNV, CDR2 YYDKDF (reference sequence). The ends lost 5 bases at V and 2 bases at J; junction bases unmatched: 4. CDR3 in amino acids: CATSPDRATDTQYF. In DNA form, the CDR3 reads TGTGCCACCAGCCCTGACAGGGCCACAGATACGCAGTATTTT.

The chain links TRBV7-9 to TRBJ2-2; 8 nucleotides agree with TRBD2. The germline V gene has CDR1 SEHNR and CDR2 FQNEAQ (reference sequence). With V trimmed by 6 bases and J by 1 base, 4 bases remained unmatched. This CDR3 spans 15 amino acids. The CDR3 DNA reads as TGTGCCAGCAGAAGCGGGGGCCTGAACACCGGGGAGCTGTTTTTT. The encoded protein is CASRSGGLNTGELFF.

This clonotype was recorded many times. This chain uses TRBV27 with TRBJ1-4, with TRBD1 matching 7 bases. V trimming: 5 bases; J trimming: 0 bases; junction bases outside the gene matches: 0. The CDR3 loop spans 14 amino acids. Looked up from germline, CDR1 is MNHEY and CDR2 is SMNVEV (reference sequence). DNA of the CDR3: TGTGCCAGCAGTACAGGGGCAACTAATGAAAAACTGTTTTTT. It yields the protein CASSTGATNEKLFF.

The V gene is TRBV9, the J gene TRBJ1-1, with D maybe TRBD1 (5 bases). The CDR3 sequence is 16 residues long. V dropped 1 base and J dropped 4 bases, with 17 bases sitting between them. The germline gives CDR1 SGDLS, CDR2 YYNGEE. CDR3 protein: CASSVMGDSGSTEAFF. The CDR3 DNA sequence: TGTGCCAGCAGCGTAATGGGGGACTCGGGGTCCACTGAAGCTTTCTTT. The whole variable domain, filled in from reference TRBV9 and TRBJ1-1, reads DSGVTQTPKHLITATGQRVTLRCSPRSGDLSVYWYQQSLDQGLQFLIQYYNGEERAKGNILERFSAQQFPDLHSELNLSSLELGDSALYFCASSVMGDSGSTEAFFGQGTRLTVV.

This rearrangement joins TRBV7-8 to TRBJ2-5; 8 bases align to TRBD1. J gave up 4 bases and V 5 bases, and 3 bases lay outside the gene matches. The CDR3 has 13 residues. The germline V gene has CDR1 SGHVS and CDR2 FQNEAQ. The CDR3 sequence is CASSRTGLETQYF. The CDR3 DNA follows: TGTGCCAGCAGCAGGACAGGGTTAGAGACCCAGTACTTC.

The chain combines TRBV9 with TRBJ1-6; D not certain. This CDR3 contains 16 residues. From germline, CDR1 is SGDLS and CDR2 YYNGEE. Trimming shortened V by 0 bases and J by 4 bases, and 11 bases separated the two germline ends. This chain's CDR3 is CASSVGRTGYNSPLHF. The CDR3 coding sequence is TGTGCCAGCAGCGTAGGACGAACTGGTTATAATTCACCCCTCCACTTT.

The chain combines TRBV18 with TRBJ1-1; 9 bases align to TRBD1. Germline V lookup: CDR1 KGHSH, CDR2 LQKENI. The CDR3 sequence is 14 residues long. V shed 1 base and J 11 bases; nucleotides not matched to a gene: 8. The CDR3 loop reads CASSPRQQGAMAFF. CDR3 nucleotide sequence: TGTGCCAGCTCACCACGGCAACAGGGGGCGATGGCTTTCTTT. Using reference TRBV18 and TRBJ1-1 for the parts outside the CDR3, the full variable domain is NAGVMQNPRHLVRRRGQEARLRCSPMKGHSHVYWYRQLPEEGLKFMVYLQKENIIDESGMPKERFSAEFPKEGPSILRIQQVVRGDSAAYFCASSPRQQGAMAFFGQGTRLTVV.

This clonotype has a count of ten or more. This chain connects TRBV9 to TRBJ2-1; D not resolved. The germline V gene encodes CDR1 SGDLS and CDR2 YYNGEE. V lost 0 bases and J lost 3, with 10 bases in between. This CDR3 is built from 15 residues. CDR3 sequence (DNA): TGTGCCAGCAGCGTAGAATATTTAAACTACAATGAGCAGTTCTTC. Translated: CASSVEYLNYNEQFF.

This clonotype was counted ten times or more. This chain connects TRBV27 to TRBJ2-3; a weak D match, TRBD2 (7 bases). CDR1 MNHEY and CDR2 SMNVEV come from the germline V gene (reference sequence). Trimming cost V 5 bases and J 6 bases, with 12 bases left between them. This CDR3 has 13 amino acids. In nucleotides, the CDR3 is TGTGCCAGCAGTATCGGGGGGCTGGATACGCAGTATTTT. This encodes CASSIGGLDTQYF.

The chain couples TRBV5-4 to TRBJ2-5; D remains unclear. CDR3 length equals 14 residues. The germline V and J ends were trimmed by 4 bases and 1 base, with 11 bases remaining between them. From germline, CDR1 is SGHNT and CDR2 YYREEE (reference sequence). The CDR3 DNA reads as TGTGCCAGCAGCGCCCTGGACGGCCAAGAGACCCAGTACTTC. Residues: CASSALDGQETQYF.

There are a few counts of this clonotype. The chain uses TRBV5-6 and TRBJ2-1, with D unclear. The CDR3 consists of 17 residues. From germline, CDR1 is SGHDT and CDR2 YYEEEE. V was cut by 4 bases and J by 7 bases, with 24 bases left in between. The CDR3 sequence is CASSGRALEASENEQFF. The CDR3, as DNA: TGTGCCAGCAGCGGACGCGCACTCGAGGCTTCGGAAAATGAGCAGTTCTTC.

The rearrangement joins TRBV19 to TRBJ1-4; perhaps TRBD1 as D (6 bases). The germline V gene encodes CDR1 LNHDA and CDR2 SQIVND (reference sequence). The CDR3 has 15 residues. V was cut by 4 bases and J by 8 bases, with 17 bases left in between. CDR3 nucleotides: TGTGCCAGTAGTACCTGGACAGAGCGTTCGGAAAAACTGTTTTTT. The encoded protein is CASSTWTERSEKLFF.

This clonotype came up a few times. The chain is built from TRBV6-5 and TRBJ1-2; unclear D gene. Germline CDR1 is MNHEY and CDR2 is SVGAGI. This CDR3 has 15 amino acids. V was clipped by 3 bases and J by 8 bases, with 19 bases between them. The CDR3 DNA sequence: TGTGCCAGCAGTTATGATGAAGTATGGGCGGGAGGCTACACCTTC. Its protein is CASSYDEVWAGGYTF.

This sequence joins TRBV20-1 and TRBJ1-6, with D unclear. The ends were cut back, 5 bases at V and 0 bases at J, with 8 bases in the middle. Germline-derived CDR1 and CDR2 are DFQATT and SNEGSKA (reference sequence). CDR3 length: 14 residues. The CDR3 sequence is CSAEQSSYNSPLHF. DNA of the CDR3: TGCAGTGCTGAACAGAGCTCCTATAATTCACCCCTCCACTTT.

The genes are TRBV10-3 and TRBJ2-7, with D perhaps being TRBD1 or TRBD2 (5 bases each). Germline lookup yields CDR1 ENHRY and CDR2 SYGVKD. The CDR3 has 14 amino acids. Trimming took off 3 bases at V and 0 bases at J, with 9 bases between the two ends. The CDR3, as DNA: TGTGCCATCAGTGAAGAGGGGAGCTCCTACGAGCAGTACTTC. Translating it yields CAISEEGSSYEQYF.

CDR3 residues: CASSLAPLPYNEQFF. CDR3 coding DNA: TGCGCCAGCAGCTTGGCACCACTTCCTTACAATGAGCAGTTCTTC. The chain recombines TRBV5-1 with TRBJ2-1; D is unclear. V was pared by 0 bases and J by 4 bases, with 11 bases between. The CDR3 runs to 15 residues. Looked up from germline, CDR1 is SGHRS and CDR2 is YFSETQ.

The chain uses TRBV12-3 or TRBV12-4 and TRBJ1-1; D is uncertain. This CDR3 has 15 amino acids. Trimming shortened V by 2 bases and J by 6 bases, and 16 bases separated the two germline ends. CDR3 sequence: CASSLTPGPPPEAFF. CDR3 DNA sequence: TGTGCCAGCAGTTTAACTCCCGGGCCACCCCCTGAAGCTTTCTTT.

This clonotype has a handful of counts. CDR3 amino acids: CAITGAPSTDTQYF. CDR3 coding DNA: TGTGCCATCACAGGTGCCCCTAGCACAGATACGCAGTATTTT. The chain couples TRBV10-3 to TRBJ2-3; D unresolved. With 7 bases removed from V and 0 bases from J, the gap between germline ends came to 11 bases. The germline gives CDR1 ENHRY, CDR2 SYGVKD. This CDR3 has 14 amino acids.

Here the CDR3 reads CASSYSTGGRDSPLHF. DNA of the CDR3: TGTGCCAGCAGTTACTCGACAGGGGGCAGGGATTCACCCCTCCACTTT. The V call is TRBV6-5, the J call TRBJ1-6; 10 nucleotides line up with TRBD1. CDR1 is MNHEY, CDR2 SVGAGI, per germline. This CDR3 is built from 16 residues. The V gene end was trimmed by 0 bases and the J gene end by 8 bases; junction bases not matched to a gene: 4.

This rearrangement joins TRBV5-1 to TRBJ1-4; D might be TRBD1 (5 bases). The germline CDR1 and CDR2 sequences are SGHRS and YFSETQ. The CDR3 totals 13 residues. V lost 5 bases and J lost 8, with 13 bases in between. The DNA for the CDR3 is TGCGCCAGCAGTGGGACCAGTTACGAAAAACTGTTTTTT. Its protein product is CASSGTSYEKLFF.

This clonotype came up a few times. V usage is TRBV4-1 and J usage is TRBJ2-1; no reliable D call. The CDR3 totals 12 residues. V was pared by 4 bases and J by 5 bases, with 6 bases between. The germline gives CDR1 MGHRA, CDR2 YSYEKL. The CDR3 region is CASSPYNNEQFF. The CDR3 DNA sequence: TGCGCCAGCAGCCCCTACAACAATGAGCAGTTCTTC.

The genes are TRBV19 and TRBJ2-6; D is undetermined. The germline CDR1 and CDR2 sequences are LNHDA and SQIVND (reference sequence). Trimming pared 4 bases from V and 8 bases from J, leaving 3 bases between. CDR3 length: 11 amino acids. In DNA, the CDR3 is TGTGCCAGTAGTAACTCCAACGTCCTGACTTTC. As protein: CASSNSNVLTF.